The clone carrying this T cell receptor (beta chain) came up a few times. The antigen is undetermined. This sample is drawn from a study of T cell responses to AZD1222 COVID-19 vaccine. Per the germline V gene, CDR1 is SGHTS and CDR2 is YDEGEE. V lost 0 bases and J lost 7; bases outside the gene matches: 5. The CDR3 is 14 residues long. TCRdb's copy holds only in-frame clones and misses some; the assay was immunoSEQ multiplex PCR. Here the sample spans 90,000 to 100,000 clones, 70% to 90% being singletons. Findings of the study overall: The breadth and depth of Spike-specific TCRs increased once two AZD1222 doses had been given. Nearly half of spike-specific TCRs reportedly target unmutated variant regions. Researchers took repertoire samples only after the peak T cell response had come. It should be noted that donors were predominantly white British and more often female, and clonal diversity was possibly underestimated.

This receptor was identified in an adult in good health. This specimen was peripheral blood, taken on day 0 of AZD1222 vaccination. This chain connects TRBV5-8 to TRBJ1-2, with 8 bases matching TRBD1. In nucleotides, the CDR3 is TGTGCCAGCAGCTTGGCAGGGGGCAAAGGTGGCTACACCTTC. The encoded protein is CASSLAGGKGGYTF.